These T cell receptor beta chains were read from a single sample in a study of cytomegalovirus exposure and HLA in healthy donors. Method: immunoSEQ multiplex PCR; TCRdb's copy keeps in-frame clones and lacks some. Seen here are approximately 160,000 clones, roughly nine tenths observed once, and the top ten hold approximately 3.2%. The sample comprised PBMCs. These receptors were obtained from a woman between 18 and 29 years old in good health and CMV-seropositive. The CDR3 runs from the conserved cysteine through the conserved F or W. A D gene is named only where the DNA matches it firmly. Expanded clones get a size class; other rows say once, few or many, or leave the size out.

clone_size,j_call,d_call,v_call,cdr3_aa,cdr3_nt
NA,TRBJ1-1,NA,TRBV6-6,CASSLDRNKAEAFF,TGTGCCAGCAGTTTGGACAGAAATAAAGCTGAAGCTTTCTTT
NA,TRBJ2-1,NA,TRBV2,CASSVGRSEQFF,TGTGCCAGCAGTGTGGGTCGGAGTGAGCAGTTCTTC
NA,TRBJ1-5,NA,TRBV25-1,CASSDGGPKPQHF,TGTGCCAGCAGTGATGGAGGGCCTAAGCCCCAGCATTTT
NA,TRBJ1-2,NA,TRBV18,CASSPPSTAIYGYTF,TGTGCCAGCTCACCACCCTCTACAGCAATCTATGGCTACACCTTC
NA,TRBJ1-2,NA,TRBV11-2,CASSLGLVYGYTF,TGTGCCAGCAGCTTAGGTCTTGTCTATGGCTACACCTTC
NA,TRBJ2-3,TRBD2,TRBV27,CASSGKLADTDTQYF,TGTGCCAGTTCCGGAAAACTAGCGGACACAGATACGCAGTATTTT
NA,TRBJ1-4,TRBD1,TRBV4-3,CASSQYYGDRGRGGEKLFF,TGCGCCAGCAGCCAGTACTATGGGGACAGGGGGCGCGGGGGAGAAAAACTGTTTTTT
NA,TRBJ1-2,TRBD1,TRBV28,CASSLARGTGVLSGYTF,TGTGCCAGCAGTTTGGCCCGAGGGACAGGGGTTTTGAGTGGCTACACCTTC
NA,TRBJ1-1,NA,TRBV12-5,CASGQGYTEAFF,TGTGCTAGTGGCCAGGGATACACTGAAGCTTTCTTT
NA,TRBJ2-1,NA,TRBV30,CALNSGDSERLGSYNEQFF,TGTGCCTTGAATTCAGGGGATTCAGAGCGCCTAGGGTCCTACAATGAGCAGTTCTTC
NA,TRBJ2-5,NA,TRBV6-5,CASSYSPGETQYF,TGTGCCAGCAGTTACTCCCCAGGGGAGACCCAGTACTTC
NA,TRBJ1-3,NA,TRBV29-1,CSSRGSGNTIYF,TGCAGCTCGAGAGGCTCTGGAAACACCATATATTTT
NA,TRBJ1-4,NA,TRBV25-1,CASSDRREKLFF,TGTGCCAGCAGTGACCGGAGGGAAAAACTGTTTTTT
NA,TRBJ1-1,NA,TRBV28,CASSLPGEPTEAFF,TGTGCCAGCAGTCTCCCTGGGGAGCCCACTGAAGCTTTCTTT
NA,TRBJ1-1,NA,TRBV5-1,CASSILQETEAFF,TGCGCCAGCAGCATCCTACAGGAAACTGAAGCTTTCTTT
NA,TRBJ2-5,TRBD2,TRBV11-3,CASSPAVGGRETQYF,TGTGCCAGCAGCCCGGCGGTGGGAGGGCGGGAGACCCAGTACTTC
NA,TRBJ2-1,TRBD2,TRBV30,CAWSRLAGYNEQFF,TGTGCCTGGAGCCGACTAGCGGGGTACAATGAGCAGTTCTTC
NA,TRBJ1-2,TRBD1,TRBV5-3,CARSLEETGNYGYTF,TGTGCCAGAAGCTTGGAAGAGACAGGGAACTATGGCTACACCTTC
NA,TRBJ1-2,TRBD1,TRBV19,CASQTGTGRGYTF,TGTGCCAGCCAAACCGGGACAGGGCGAGGCTACACCTTC
NA,TRBJ1-5,NA,TRBV12-1,CASSFDVRKSNQPQHF,TGTGCCAGCAGCTTTGATGTCAGAAAGAGCAATCAGCCCCAGCATTTT
few,TRBJ1-4,NA,TRBV28,CASSLWGGTENEKLFF,TGTGCCAGCAGTTTATGGGGGGGGACCGAGAATGAAAAACTGTTTTTT
NA,TRBJ1-1,TRBD1,TRBV28,CASSLPGGEGRVTEAFF,TGTGCCAGCAGTTTACCAGGGGGCGAGGGTAGGGTCACTGAAGCTTTCTTT